This T cell receptor beta chain is from a study of circulating and synovial CD4+ cells in juvenile arthritis. Regarding the study as a whole: T cell genome counts differed by at least an order of magnitude between CPL and CD4 samples. Bulk blood CD4 repertoires were more diverse than these. These blood cells shared more CDR3 sequences with synovium than bulk blood. Overlap with synovium rose as more T cells were sequenced.

Sequencing was performed with immunoSEQ multiplex PCR; in TCRdb, only in-frame clones are kept and a portion is missing. The data show 30,000 to 40,000 clones, over 95% seen once. Trimming left V 4 bases short and J 3 bases short, with 4 bases between. The germline gives CDR1 MDHEN, CDR2 SYDVKM. The CDR3 is made up of 12 amino acids. This clone was seen once. The antigen remains undetermined. The sequence came from a human donor with juvenile idiopathic arthritis. The V and J genes are TRBV28 and TRBJ1-5; D uncertain. The source material was CD4+ T cells from blood. CDR3 coding DNA: TGTGCCAGCAGTTCCAACAATCAGCCCCAGCATTTT. It translates to CASSSNNQPQHF.